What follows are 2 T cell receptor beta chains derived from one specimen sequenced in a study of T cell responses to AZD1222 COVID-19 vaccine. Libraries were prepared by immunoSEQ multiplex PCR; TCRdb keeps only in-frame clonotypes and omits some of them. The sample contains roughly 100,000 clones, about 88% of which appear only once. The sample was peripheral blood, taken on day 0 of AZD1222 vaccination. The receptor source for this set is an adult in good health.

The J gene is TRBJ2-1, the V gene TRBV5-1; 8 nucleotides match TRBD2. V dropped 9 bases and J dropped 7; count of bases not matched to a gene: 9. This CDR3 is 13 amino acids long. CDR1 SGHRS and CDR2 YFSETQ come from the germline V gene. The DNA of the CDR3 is TGCGCCACCAGAACGGGGGGGTGGAATGAGCAGTTCTTC. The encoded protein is CATRTGGWNEQFF. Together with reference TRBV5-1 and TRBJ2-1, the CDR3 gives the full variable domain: KAGVTQTPRYLIKTRGQQVTLSCSPISGHRSVSWYQQTPGQGLQFLFEYFSETQRNKGNFPGRFSGRQFSNSRSEMNVSTLELGDSALYLCATRTGGWNEQFFGPGTRLTVL.

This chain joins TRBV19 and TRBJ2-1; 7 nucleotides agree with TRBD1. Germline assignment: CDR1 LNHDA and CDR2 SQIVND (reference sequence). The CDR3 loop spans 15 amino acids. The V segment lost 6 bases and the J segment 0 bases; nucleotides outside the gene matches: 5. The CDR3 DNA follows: TGTGCCAGTAGCCAGGGGGTGAGCTCCTACAATGAGCAGTTCTTC. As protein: CASSQGVSSYNEQFF. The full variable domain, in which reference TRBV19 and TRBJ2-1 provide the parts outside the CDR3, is DGGITQSPKYLFRKEGQNVTLSCEQNLNHDAMYWYRQDPGQGLRLIYYSQIVNDFQKGDIAEGYSVSREKKESFPLTVTSAQKNPTAFYLCASSQGVSSYNEQFFGPGTRLTVL.